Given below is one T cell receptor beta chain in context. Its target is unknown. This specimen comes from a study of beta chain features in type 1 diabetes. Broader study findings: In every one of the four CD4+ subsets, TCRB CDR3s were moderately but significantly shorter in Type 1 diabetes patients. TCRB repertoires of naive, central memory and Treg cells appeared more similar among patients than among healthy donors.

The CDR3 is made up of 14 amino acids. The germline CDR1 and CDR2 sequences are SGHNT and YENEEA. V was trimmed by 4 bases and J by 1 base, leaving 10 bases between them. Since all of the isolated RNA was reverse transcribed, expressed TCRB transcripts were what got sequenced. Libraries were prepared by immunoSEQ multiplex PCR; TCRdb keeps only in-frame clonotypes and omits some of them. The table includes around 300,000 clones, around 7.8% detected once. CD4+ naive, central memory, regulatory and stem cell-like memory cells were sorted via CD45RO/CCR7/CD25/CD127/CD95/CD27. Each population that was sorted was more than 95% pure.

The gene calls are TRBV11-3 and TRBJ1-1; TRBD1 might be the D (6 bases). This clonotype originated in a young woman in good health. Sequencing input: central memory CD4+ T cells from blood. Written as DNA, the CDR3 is TGTGCCAGCAGCTCAGAACAGGGGAACACTGAAGCTTTCTTT. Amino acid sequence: CASSSEQGNTEAFF. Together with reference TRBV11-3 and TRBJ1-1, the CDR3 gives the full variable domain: EAGVVQSPRYKIIEKKQPVAFWCNPISGHNTLYWYLQNLGQGPELLIRYENEEAVDDSQLPKDRFSAERLKGVDSTLKIQPAELGDSAVYLCASSSEQGNTEAFFGQGTRLTVV.